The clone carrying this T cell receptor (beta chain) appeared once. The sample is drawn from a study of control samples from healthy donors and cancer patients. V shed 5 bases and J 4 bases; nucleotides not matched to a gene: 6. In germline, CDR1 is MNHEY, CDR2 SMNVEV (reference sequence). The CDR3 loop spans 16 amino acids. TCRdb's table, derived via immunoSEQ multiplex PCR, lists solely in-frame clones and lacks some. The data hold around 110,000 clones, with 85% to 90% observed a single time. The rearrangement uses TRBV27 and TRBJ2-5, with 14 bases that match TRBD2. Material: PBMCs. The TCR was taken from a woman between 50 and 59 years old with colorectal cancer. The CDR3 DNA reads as TGTGCCAGCAGTCCCGGGACTAGCGGGGGAATAGAGACCCAGTACTTC. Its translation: CASSPGTSGGIETQYF.